This entry lists 21 T cell receptor beta chains sequenced from one sample in a study of blood T cell repertoires in COVID-19. Only in-frame clones appear in the TCRdb table, and some are missing; sequencing was by immunoSEQ multiplex PCR. The sample lists 130,000 to 150,000 clones; approximately 90% were seen once. The sample consisted of peripheral blood. The receptors shown here come from a woman in her fifties or sixties with acute or convalescent COVID-19.

The CDR3 is CASSPGTGDYEQYF. The CDR3 coding sequence is TGTGCCAGCAGCCCCGGGACAGGTGACTACGAGCAGTACTTC. The rearrangement uses TRBV5-4 and TRBJ2-7; 8 bases map to TRBD1. In germline, CDR1 is SGHNT, CDR2 YYREEE (reference sequence). The CDR3 totals 14 residues. J was trimmed by 3 bases and V by 4 bases; bases with no gene match: 6.

The rearrangement links TRBV6-5 to TRBJ1-5, with a weak D call TRBD1 (5 bases). Trimming removed 6 bases at V and 5 bases at J, with 14 bases between. The CDR3 consists of 14 residues. Germline CDR1 MNHEY, CDR2 SVGAGI. CDR3 sequence: CASRRLGAHQPQHF. The CDR3 bases are TGTGCCAGCAGGAGACTTGGGGCTCATCAGCCCCAGCATTTT.

In its sample, this clone was seen once. This chain connects TRBV3-1 (or the pseudogene TRBV3-2) to TRBJ1-1, with a possible D match to TRBD1 (6 bases). Germline CDR1 is LGHDT and CDR2 is YNNKEL (reference sequence). This CDR3 contains 17 residues. V dropped 1 base and J dropped 1 base, with 16 bases sitting between them. Here the CDR3 DNA reads TGTGCCAGCAGCCAAGGGAACAGGGCGCATCGGAACACTGAAGCTTTCTTT. Amino acid sequence: CASSQGNRAHRNTEAFF.

This rearrangement joins TRBV5-6 to TRBJ1-5; TRBD1 agrees at 7 bases. The CDR3 has 14 amino acids. The germline V gene encodes CDR1 SGHDT and CDR2 YYEEEE. Losses at the gene ends were 1 base for V and 6 bases for J; bases not matched to a gene: 4. CDR3 protein: CASSLTQGGQPQHF. Here the CDR3 DNA reads TGTGCCAGCAGCTTGACGCAGGGGGGTCAGCCCCAGCATTTT.

This clone was seen a few times. The J gene is TRBJ2-7, the V gene TRBV9; maybe TRBD1 (6 bases). Per germline, CDR1 SGDLS and CDR2 YYNGEE. V lost 3 bases to trimming and J lost 7 bases, with 17 bases between them. This CDR3 contains 14 residues. The CDR3 loop is CASSADMNTGEQYF. In DNA form, the CDR3 reads TGTGCCAGCAGCGCGGATATGAACACAGGGGAGCAGTACTTC. The full variable domain, rest sourced from reference TRBV9 and TRBJ2-7, is DSGVTQTPKHLITATGQRVTLRCSPRSGDLSVYWYQQSLDQGLQFLIQYYNGEERAKGNILERFSAQQFPDLHSELNLSSLELGDSALYFCASSADMNTGEQYFGPGTRLTVT.

The CDR3 DNA reads as TGTGCTAGTGGTTCCATACAGGGGTTGGTCACTGAAGCTTTCTTT. Translating gives CASGSIQGLVTEAFF. The chain has TRBV12-5 and TRBJ1-1; 7 nucleotides agree with TRBD1. CDR3 length: 15 residues. V lost 4 bases to trimming and J lost 4 bases; unmatched junction nucleotides: 9. The germline V gene encodes CDR1 LGHNT and CDR2 FRNRAP.

V and J are TRBV5-4 and TRBJ2-2, with 9 nucleotides matching TRBD1. The V gene's germline CDR1 is SGHNT and CDR2 YYREEE (reference sequence). The CDR3 length is 15 residues. The J segment lost 7 bases and the V segment lost 0 bases, leaving 4 bases of the junction unmatched. The CDR3 reads CASSLEGTGIGELFF. The CDR3 nucleotides read TGTGCCAGCAGCTTGGAAGGGACAGGGATCGGGGAGCTGTTTTTT.

This chain uses TRBV19 with TRBJ1-1; no definite D call. The germline V and J ends were trimmed by 3 bases and 5 bases, with 19 bases remaining between them. The CDR3 is made up of 16 amino acids. Looked up from germline, CDR1 is LNHDA and CDR2 is SQIVND (reference sequence). The CDR3 region is CASSIVAWEKRTEAFF. In DNA, the CDR3 is TGTGCCAGTAGTATTGTCGCTTGGGAGAAGCGAACTGAAGCTTTCTTT.

V and J are TRBV7-3 and TRBJ1-1, with TRBD1 as a possible D gene (5 bases). The CDR3 consists of 14 residues. Trimming took 5 bases from V and 0 from J, leaving 10 bases between them. From germline, CDR1 is SGHTA and CDR2 FQGTGA. The CDR3 loop reads CASSPDKLNTEAFF. CDR3 in DNA: TGTGCCAGCAGCCCGGACAAGTTGAACACTGAAGCTTTCTTT.

This rearrangement joins TRBV19 to TRBJ1-4; D ambiguous. Germline loops: CDR1 LNHDA, CDR2 SQIVND (reference sequence). CDR3 length: 14 residues. V lost 6 bases to trimming and J lost 4 bases, with 12 bases between them. The CDR3 nucleotides read TGTGCCAGTAGCCCAGCCAGGATTAATGAAAAACTGTTTTTT. As protein: CASSPARINEKLFF.

This chain uses TRBV6-4 with TRBJ1-1; TRBD1 is a possible D gene (5 bases). Between the trimmed V and J ends, which lost 5 bases and 1 base, there was a span of 17 bases. CDR3 length: 16 amino acids. Germline loops: CDR1 MRHNA, CDR2 SNTAGT. DNA of the CDR3: TGTGCCAGCAGTTCTGCGCCAGGGTCTTCGAACACTGAAGCTTTCTTT. Protein product: CASSSAPGSSNTEAFF.

The gene calls are TRBV27 and TRBJ2-2, with TRBD1 matching over 9 bases. The CDR3 has 17 amino acids. V gave up 5 bases and J gave up 0 bases; unmatched junction bases: 7. The germline gives CDR1 MNHEY, CDR2 SMNVEV (reference sequence). CDR3 nucleotides: TGTGCCAGCAGTCCCAGTCGACAGGGGGCGAACACCGGGGAGCTGTTTTTT. It yields the protein CASSPSRQGANTGELFF.

The V and J genes are TRBV25-1 and TRBJ1-2, with D tentatively TRBD1 (5 bases). Germline V gene data show CDR1 as MGHDK and CDR2 as SYGVNS. Deletions cut 1 base from V and 6 bases from J, with 18 bases between. This CDR3 spans 16 amino acids. The CDR3 sequence is CASSEWGGGSLDGYTF. CDR3 sequence (DNA): TGTGCCAGCAGTGAATGGGGCGGTGGGTCTTTGGATGGCTACACCTTC.

The chain carries TRBV19 and TRBJ1-5; 9 bases align to TRBD1. After removal of 7 bases from V and 5 bases from J, the junction contained 9 bases not matched to a gene. CDR1 and CDR2 (germline): LNHDA, SQIVND (reference sequence). The CDR3 totals 15 residues. DNA for the CDR3: TGTGCCAGTAAGGGGCACAGGGGGCAAGATCAGCCCCAGCATTTT. Its translation is CASKGHRGQDQPQHF.

The chain uses TRBV27 and TRBJ2-5; 7 nucleotides align to TRBD1. With 4 bases clipped from V and 5 bases from J, the junction kept 10 bases outside the gene matches. The CDR3 covers 15 residues. The germline V gene has CDR1 MNHEY and CDR2 SMNVEV (reference sequence). The CDR3 reads CASSSVLTGWETQYF. CDR3 DNA sequence: TGTGCCAGCAGTTCGGTTCTGACAGGGTGGGAGACCCAGTACTTC.

The chain links TRBV6-5 to TRBJ2-7, with TRBD1 identical over 9 bases. Per the germline V gene, CDR1 is MNHEY and CDR2 is SVGAGI. V lost 0 bases to trimming and J lost 6 bases; unmatched junction nucleotides: 6. The CDR3 runs 15 residues. This CDR3 reads CASSYSGQGDAEQYF. Written as DNA, the CDR3 is TGTGCCAGCAGTTACTCGGGACAGGGAGACGCCGAGCAGTACTTC.

This chain uses TRBV10-1 with TRBJ2-7; 8 bases are shared with TRBD2. The ends lost 4 bases at V and 1 base at J; junction bases unmatched: 3. The CDR3 loop spans 14 amino acids. Germline V gives CDR1 WNHNN, CDR2 SYGVQD (reference sequence). The CDR3 spells CASSAPSGSYEQYF. The CDR3 DNA is TGCGCCAGCAGTGCGCCTAGCGGGTCCTACGAGCAGTACTTC.

The chain combines TRBV27 with TRBJ1-3, with no clear D. With 4 bases removed from V and 0 bases from J, the gap between germline ends came to 10 bases. From germline, CDR1 is MNHEY and CDR2 SMNVEV (reference sequence). This CDR3 is built from 15 residues. In DNA form, the CDR3 reads TGTGCCAGCAGTTACTCCGGGAGCTCTGGAAACACCATATATTTT. Its translation: CASSYSGSSGNTIYF.

V and J are TRBV11-3 and TRBJ2-3, with TRBD2 as a possible D gene (5 bases). The ends were cut back, 0 bases at V and 5 bases at J, with 12 bases in the middle. Germline assignment: CDR1 SGHNT and CDR2 YENEEA. The CDR3 consists of 15 residues. CDR3 residues: CASSLDPAGGDTQYF. The CDR3 DNA follows: TGTGCCAGCAGCTTAGACCCGGCGGGCGGAGATACGCAGTATTTT.

The chain is built from TRBV5-1 and TRBJ2-2, with a tentative D call TRBD1 (6 bases). The CDR3 runs to 16 residues. Germline loops: CDR1 SGHRS, CDR2 YFSETQ. V lost 2 bases and J 0 bases, leaving 11 bases between the germline ends. The DNA of the CDR3 is TGCGCCAGCAGCTTCAGGGGCCTCGCGAACACCGGGGAGCTGTTTTTT. This translates into CASSFRGLANTGELFF. Full variable domain (outside the CDR3, taken from reference TRBV5-1 and TRBJ2-2): KAGVTQTPRYLIKTRGQQVTLSCSPISGHRSVSWYQQTPGQGLQFLFEYFSETQRNKGNFPGRFSGRQFSNSRSEMNVSTLELGDSALYLCASSFRGLANTGELFFGEGSRLTVL.

The chain carries TRBV6-1 and TRBJ1-5; TRBD1 might be the D (5 bases). Germline V gene data show CDR1 as MNHNS and CDR2 as SASEGT. Trimming shortened V by 3 bases and J by 5 bases, and 20 bases separated the two germline ends. CDR3 size: 17 residues. The CDR3 is CASSDWAKGIQDQPQHF. CDR3 nucleotides: TGTGCCAGCAGTGATTGGGCGAAGGGGATCCAGGATCAGCCCCAGCATTTT.